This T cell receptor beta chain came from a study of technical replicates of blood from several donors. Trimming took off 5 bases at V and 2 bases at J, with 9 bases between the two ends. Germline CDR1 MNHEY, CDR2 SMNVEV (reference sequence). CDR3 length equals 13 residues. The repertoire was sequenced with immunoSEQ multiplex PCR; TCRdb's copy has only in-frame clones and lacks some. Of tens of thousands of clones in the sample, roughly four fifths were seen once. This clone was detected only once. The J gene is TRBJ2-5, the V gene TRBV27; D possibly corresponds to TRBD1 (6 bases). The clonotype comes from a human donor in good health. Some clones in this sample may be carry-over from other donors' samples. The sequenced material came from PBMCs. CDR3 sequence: CASSPGAQETQYF. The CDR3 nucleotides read TGTGCCAGCAGTCCAGGGGCTCAAGAGACCCAGTACTTC.